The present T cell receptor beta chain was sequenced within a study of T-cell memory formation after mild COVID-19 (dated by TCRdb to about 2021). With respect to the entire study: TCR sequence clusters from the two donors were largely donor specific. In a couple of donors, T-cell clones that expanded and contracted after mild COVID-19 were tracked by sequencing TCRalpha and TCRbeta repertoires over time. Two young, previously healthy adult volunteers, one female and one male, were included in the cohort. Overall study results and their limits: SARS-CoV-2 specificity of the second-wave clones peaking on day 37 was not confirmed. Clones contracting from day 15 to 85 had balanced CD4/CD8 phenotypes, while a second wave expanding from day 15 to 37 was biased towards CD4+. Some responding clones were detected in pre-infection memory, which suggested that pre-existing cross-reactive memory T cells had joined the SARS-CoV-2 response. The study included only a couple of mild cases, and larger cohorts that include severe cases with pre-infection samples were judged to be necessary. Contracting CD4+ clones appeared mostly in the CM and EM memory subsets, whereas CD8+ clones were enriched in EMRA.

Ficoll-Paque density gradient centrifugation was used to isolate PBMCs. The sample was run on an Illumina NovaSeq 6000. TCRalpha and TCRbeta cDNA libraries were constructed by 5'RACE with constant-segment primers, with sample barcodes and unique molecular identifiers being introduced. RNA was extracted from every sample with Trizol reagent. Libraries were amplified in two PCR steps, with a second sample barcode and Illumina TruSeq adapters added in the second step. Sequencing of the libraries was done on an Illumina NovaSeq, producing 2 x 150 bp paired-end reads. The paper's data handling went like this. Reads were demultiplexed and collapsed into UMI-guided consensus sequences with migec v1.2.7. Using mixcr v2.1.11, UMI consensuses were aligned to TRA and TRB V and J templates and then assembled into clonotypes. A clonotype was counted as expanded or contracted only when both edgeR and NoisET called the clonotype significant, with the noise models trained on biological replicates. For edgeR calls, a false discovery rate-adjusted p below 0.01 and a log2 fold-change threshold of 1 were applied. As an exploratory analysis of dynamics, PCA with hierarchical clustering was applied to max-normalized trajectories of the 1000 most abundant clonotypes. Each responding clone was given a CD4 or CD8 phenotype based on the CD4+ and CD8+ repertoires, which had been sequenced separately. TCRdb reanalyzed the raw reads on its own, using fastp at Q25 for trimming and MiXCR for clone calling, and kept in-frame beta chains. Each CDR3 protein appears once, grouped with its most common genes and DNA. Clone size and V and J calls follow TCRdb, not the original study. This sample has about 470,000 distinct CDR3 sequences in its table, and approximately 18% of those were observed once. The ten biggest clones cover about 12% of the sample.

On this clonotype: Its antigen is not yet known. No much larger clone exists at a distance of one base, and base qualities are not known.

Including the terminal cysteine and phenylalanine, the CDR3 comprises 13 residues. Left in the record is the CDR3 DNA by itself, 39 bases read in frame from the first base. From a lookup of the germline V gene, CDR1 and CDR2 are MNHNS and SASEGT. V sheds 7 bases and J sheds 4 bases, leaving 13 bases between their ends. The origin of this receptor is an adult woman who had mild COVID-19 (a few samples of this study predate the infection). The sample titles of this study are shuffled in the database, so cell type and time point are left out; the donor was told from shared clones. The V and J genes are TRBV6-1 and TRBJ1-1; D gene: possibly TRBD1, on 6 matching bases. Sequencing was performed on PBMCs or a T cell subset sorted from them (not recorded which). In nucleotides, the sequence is TGTGCCAGCACCCTGGGACAAATCACTGAAGCTTTCTTT. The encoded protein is CASTLGQITEAFF.